A single T cell receptor (beta chain) is shown here with its context. Its antigen is still unknown. Per-nucleotide qualities are absent, and no much larger clonotype sits a single base away. TCRbeta CDR3 regions were amplified from genomic DNA by means of the immunoSEQ Assay, a bias-controlled multiplex PCR. Under the source paper's analysis protocol: The number of nucleated cells in each sample was estimated from the amplification of reference gene primers within the assay. Sequence reads were collapsed and filtered to measure the absolute abundance of every unique TCRbeta CDR3 rearrangement. For each sample, productive Simpson clonality was calculated as the square root of Simpson's diversity index across productive rearrangements. Drawn from immuneACCESS, this table holds only the in-frame rearrangements with V and J called that TCRdb kept. Clones are partly lost; checked studies trace under half to an unresolved V gene and leave the rest unexplained. V, J and clone size reflect that table, while D and trimming were determined from the DNA. Here the sample has 75,000 to 95,000 clones; about nine tenths occur a single time. Around 1.1% of the sample comes from the top ten.

This entry comes from a study of blood T cell repertoires in COVID-19 (dated by TCRdb to 2018 to 2021). Looking at the study overall: Samples covering the acute and convalescent phases of COVID-19 were provided by collaborators in the United States, Italy and Spain. The prospective study material was composed of cDNA or gDNA derived from T cells, B-cell-depleted T cells, or PBMCs. Deeply sampled blood TCRbeta repertoires from subjects exposed to, actively infected with, or recovered from COVID-19 were included in the dataset. The repertoires were released in a freely available public database meant as a resource for research on the immune response to SARS-CoV-2. The samples were drawn from the first 160 participants of the ongoing ImmuneRACE study and from under 1,500 subjects provided by 6 global collaborators. The sample metadata nearly always contained a de-identified subject ID, COVID-19 status, age in years and sex. Where available, HLA class I and class II types were taken from metadata supplied by the sample provider and were not determined by assay-based typing. Results the study describes overall, beyond this receptor: How much clinical and demographic metadata was included differed by source and by participant, and the metadata was provided uncurated.

Trimmed from V: 7 bases; trimmed from J: 2 bases; junction bases lacking a gene match: 12. Including the terminal cysteine and phenylalanine, the CDR3 comprises 16 residues. Just the 48-base CDR3 DNA is kept, in frame starting at base 1. For CDR1 and CDR2, the germline V gene lists SGHRS and YFSETQ. The collaborating institutions used their own protocols to collect whole blood in K2EDTA tubes. For TCRbeta analysis, collaborator samples were shipped as frozen whole blood, as isolated PBMCs, or as DNA extracted from either sample type. The sequencing sample was made of peripheral blood. The rearranged segments are TRBV5-1 and TRBJ2-3, and TRBD2 aligns with 8 junction nucleotides. This receptor was identified in a human donor in a cohort sampled during active COVID-19. The CDR3 region reads CASRIPSGSSTDTQYF. The nucleotide sequence is given as TGCGCCAGCCGAATCCCTAGCGGGTCCTCCACAGATACGCAGTATTTT.